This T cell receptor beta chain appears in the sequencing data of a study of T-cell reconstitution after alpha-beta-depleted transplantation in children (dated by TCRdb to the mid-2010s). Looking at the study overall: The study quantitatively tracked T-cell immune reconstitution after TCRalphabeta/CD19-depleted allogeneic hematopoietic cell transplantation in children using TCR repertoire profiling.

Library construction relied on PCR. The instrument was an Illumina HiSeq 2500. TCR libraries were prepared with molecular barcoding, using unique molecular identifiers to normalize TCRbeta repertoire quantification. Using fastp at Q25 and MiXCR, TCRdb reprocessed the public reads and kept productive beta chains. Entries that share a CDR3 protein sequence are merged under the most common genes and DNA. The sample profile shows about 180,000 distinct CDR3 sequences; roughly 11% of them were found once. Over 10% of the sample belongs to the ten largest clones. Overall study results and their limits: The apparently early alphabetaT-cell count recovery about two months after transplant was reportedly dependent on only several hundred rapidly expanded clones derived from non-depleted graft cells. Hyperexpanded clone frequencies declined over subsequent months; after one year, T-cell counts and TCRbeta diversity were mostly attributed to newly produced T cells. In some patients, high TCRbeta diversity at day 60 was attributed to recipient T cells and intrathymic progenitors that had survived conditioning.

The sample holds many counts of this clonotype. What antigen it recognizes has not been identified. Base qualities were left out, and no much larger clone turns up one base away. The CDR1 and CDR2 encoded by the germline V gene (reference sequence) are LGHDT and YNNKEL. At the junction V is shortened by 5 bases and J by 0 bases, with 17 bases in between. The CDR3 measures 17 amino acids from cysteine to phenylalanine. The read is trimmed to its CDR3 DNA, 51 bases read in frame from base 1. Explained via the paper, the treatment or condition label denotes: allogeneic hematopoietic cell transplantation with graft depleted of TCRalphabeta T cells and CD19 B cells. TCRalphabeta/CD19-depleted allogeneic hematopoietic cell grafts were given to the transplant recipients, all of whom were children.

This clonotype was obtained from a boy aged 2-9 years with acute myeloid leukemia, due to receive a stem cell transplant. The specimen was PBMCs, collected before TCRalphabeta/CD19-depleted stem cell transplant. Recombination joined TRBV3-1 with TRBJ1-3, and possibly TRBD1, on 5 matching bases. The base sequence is TGTGCCAGCAGCAGGCGTGGCGGGGACCTCTCTGGAAACACCATATATTTT. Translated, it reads CASSRRGGDLSGNTIYF.